One TCR beta chain is described in this entry. The data were obtained in a study of blood T cell repertoires in COVID-19. Across the study: There were acute and convalescent COVID-19 samples, and they came from the United States, Italy and Spain.

With 4 bases removed from V and 5 bases from J, the gap between germline ends came to 18 bases. This CDR3 has 15 amino acids. The germline V gene encodes CDR1 SQVTM and CDR2 ANQGSEA. Profiling relied on immunoSEQ multiplex PCR, and the TCRdb table lists in-frame clones only, not all of them. The repertoire has approximately 30,000 clones, approximately 87% of them found once; the top ten carry about a sixth. The sequenced sample consisted of peripheral blood. The clonotype comes from a man aged 65-85 years with active COVID-19. The chain carries TRBV29-1 and TRBJ2-1; D is possibly TRBD2 (7 bases). The CDR3 loop reads CSVVGGQGGNNEQFF. Here the CDR3 DNA reads TGCAGCGTTGTGGGGGGGCAGGGCGGTAACAATGAGCAGTTCTTC.